One sample yielded the 17 T cell receptor beta chains listed below, sequenced in a study of blood T cell repertoires in COVID-19. The protocol was immunoSEQ multiplex PCR, while the TCRdb copy is restricted to in-frame clones and leaves out a portion. Of around 50,000 clones in the sample, roughly 90% were seen once. Sequenced input: peripheral blood. These receptors came from a human donor in a cohort sampled during active COVID-19.

Here the CDR3 DNA reads TGTGCCAGCAGCCTAGGCTCGGGACAGGGGAACGAGCAGTACTTC. Translated: CASSLGSGQGNEQYF. This chain links TRBV3-1 (or the pseudogene TRBV3-2) with TRBJ2-7; the match to TRBD1 covers 10 bases. V trimming: 4 bases; J trimming: 5 bases; junction bases outside the gene matches: 8. Germline V gives CDR1 LGHDT, CDR2 YNNKEL (reference sequence). The CDR3 totals 15 residues.

V is TRBV4-3 and J is TRBJ2-3, with TRBD2 identical over 8 bases. Germline loops: CDR1 LGHNA, CDR2 YSLEER. The CDR3 is 15 amino acids. V lost 3 bases, J lost 5 bases, and 7 bases stayed unmatched. The CDR3: CASSQNPLAGDTQYF. The CDR3, as DNA: TGCGCCAGCAGCCAGAACCCCCTAGCGGGAGATACGCAGTATTTT.

The rearrangement joins TRBV28 to TRBJ2-4; 7 nucleotides agree with TRBD2. This CDR3 is 18 amino acids long. The ends lost 3 bases at V and 1 base at J; junction bases unmatched: 12. Germline CDR1 is MDHEN and CDR2 is SYDVKM. CDR3 bases: TGTGCCAGCAGTTTTTCGGTGGGAGGGCGGGGGGCCAAAAACATTCAGTACTTC. Encoded protein: CASSFSVGGRGAKNIQYF.

The rearrangement uses TRBV15 and TRBJ2-1, with 11 bases matching TRBD2. V lost 0 bases and J lost 4; bases outside the gene matches: 5. Germline assignment: CDR1 LNHNV and CDR2 YYDKDF (reference sequence). The CDR3 has 17 amino acids. The CDR3 region has the DNA TGTGCCACCAGCAGAGATCTGGTAGCGGGGGGGTACAATGAGCAGTTCTTC. It codes for CATSRDLVAGGYNEQFF.

The chain has TRBV11-2 and TRBJ2-1; TRBD1 matches 7 bases. The CDR3 loop spans 17 amino acids. Germline trimming cut 0 bases from V and 3 bases from J; bases unmatched to any gene: 8. Germline V gives CDR1 SGHAT, CDR2 FQNNGV. This CDR3 is CASSLEGIGTVYNEQFF. In DNA, the CDR3 is TGTGCCAGCAGCTTAGAAGGGATTGGGACAGTCTACAATGAGCAGTTCTTC.

V is TRBV2 and J is TRBJ2-7, with 11 bases identical to TRBD2. CDR1 and CDR2 (germline): SNHLY, FYNNEI. The CDR3 totals 15 residues. J lost 4 bases, V lost 6 bases, and 8 bases had no gene match. The CDR3 here is CASRQTGLADYEQYF. CDR3 DNA: TGTGCCAGCAGGCAGACGGGACTAGCGGATTACGAGCAGTACTTC.

The V and J genes are TRBV18 and TRBJ2-5; D gene ambiguous. The V end was cut by 3 bases, the J end by 2 bases, with 4 bases between. Germline CDR1 is KGHSH and CDR2 is LQKENI. The CDR3 consists of 12 residues. CDR3 nucleotide sequence: TGTGCCAGCTCACCCCTACAAGAGACCCAGTACTTC. Protein product: CASSPLQETQYF.

This rearrangement joins TRBV6-2 or TRBV6-3 to TRBJ1-5; D call uncertain. The CDR3 totals 14 residues. The V gene lost 6 bases and the J gene lost 5 bases, with 14 bases spanning the gap. In germline, CDR1 is MNHEY, CDR2 SVGEGT. CDR3 amino acids: CASSPDHGDQPQHF. The DNA for the CDR3 is TGTGCCAGCAGCCCCGACCATGGAGATCAGCCCCAGCATTTT.

In this sample, this clone turned up once. The chain carries TRBV12-5 and TRBJ1-1; D ambiguous. CDR3 length: 12 residues. CDR1 is LGHNT and CDR2 is FRNRAP in the germline V gene. V lost 3 bases and J 0 bases, leaving 2 bases between the germline ends. In DNA, the CDR3 is TGTGCTAGTGGTTTCATGAACACTGAAGCTTTCTTT. The encoded protein is CASGFMNTEAFF.

This chain joins TRBV19 and TRBJ2-5, with D tentatively TRBD1 (6 bases). CDR1 and CDR2 from the germline V gene are LNHDA and SQIVND (reference sequence). With 10 bases removed from V and 1 base from J, the gap between germline ends came to 16 bases. This CDR3 is built from 14 residues. CDR3 loop: CATSERTVQETQYF. The CDR3, as DNA: TGTGCCACCTCCGAAAGGACAGTCCAAGAGACCCAGTACTTC.

V usage is TRBV5-6 and J usage is TRBJ1-5; tentative D call: TRBD1 (6 bases). The CDR3 runs 17 residues. V was trimmed by 0 bases and J by 6 bases, leaving 19 bases between them. Germline loops: CDR1 SGHDT, CDR2 YYEEEE. The CDR3 DNA is TGTGCCAGCAGCTTGGGTGGGGGCAGGGGAACGGGTCAGCCCCAGCATTTT. This translates into CASSLGGGRGTGQPQHF.

The chain is built from TRBV6-5 and TRBJ1-1, with 9 bases matching TRBD1. V lost 6 bases to trimming and J lost 3 bases; unmatched junction nucleotides: 8. Germline loops: CDR1 MNHEY, CDR2 SVGAGI. This CDR3 has 15 amino acids. CDR3 sequence reads: CASRLAGTGYTEAFF. The DNA of the CDR3 is TGTGCCAGCAGATTAGCCGGGACAGGGTACACTGAAGCTTTCTTT.

The rearrangement links TRBV11-2 to TRBJ2-4; 8 bases map to TRBD2. Germline V gene sequence: CDR1 SGHAT, CDR2 FQNNGV. The V gene end was trimmed by 4 bases and the J gene end by 1 base; junction bases not matched to a gene: 6. The CDR3 runs to 16 residues. The CDR3 region is CASSSAGTRAKNIQYF. In nucleotides, the CDR3 is TGTGCCAGCAGCTCCGCCGGGACTAGGGCCAAAAACATTCAGTACTTC.

The J gene is TRBJ2-5, the V gene TRBV20-1, with unresolved D. Germline CDR1 DFQATT, CDR2 SNEGSKA (reference sequence). Trimming took 7 bases from V and 4 from J, leaving 10 bases between them. The CDR3 loop spans 11 amino acids. The CDR3 protein is CSGLLRETQYF. As DNA, the CDR3 is TGCAGTGGTTTACTTAGAGAGACCCAGTACTTC.

This chain joins TRBV6-5 and TRBJ2-3; 7 nucleotides line up with TRBD1. The germline CDR1 and CDR2 sequences are MNHEY and SVGAGI. This CDR3 has 14 residues. The V and J ends lost 6 bases and 2 bases, in that order; junction bases with no gene match: 5. The CDR3 DNA sequence: TGTGCCAGCAGCCGGGACAGTTACACAGATACGCAGTATTTT. As protein: CASSRDSYTDTQYF.

V gene TRBV4-3 combines with J gene TRBJ2-1, with D maybe TRBD2 (6 bases). CDR3 length equals 16 residues. The V and J ends lost 0 bases and 1 base respectively, with 10 bases between them. Germline loops: CDR1 LGHNA, CDR2 YSLEER. The DNA for the CDR3 is TGCGCCAGCAGCCAAGAAGTCGGGGGATCCTACAATGAGCAGTTCTTC. Protein: CASSQEVGGSYNEQFF.

The chain uses TRBV28 and TRBJ2-5, with D possibly TRBD2 on 5 matching bases. The germline gives CDR1 MDHEN, CDR2 SYDVKM. V gave up 9 bases and J gave up 1 base, with 12 bases separating them. The CDR3 length is 13 residues. CDR3 amino acids: CARVLGPQETQYF. CDR3 bases: TGTGCCAGGGTACTAGGTCCCCAAGAGACCCAGTACTTC.